A selection of T cell receptor beta chains follows, all from one sample in a study of OX40 agonist ivuxolimab in advanced cancers. The table came from immunoSEQ multiplex PCR; TCRdb's copy has only in-frame clones and leaves some out. Here the sample spans around 94,000 clones, 80% to 95% being singletons. The sequences come from CD4+ or CD8+ T cells sorted from blood, collected in a trial of the OX40 agonist ivuxolimab. The receptors here all came from an adult with an advanced solid tumor such as melanoma, head and neck, liver or kidney cancer. CDR3s include the opening cysteine and the closing phenylalanine or tryptophan. The D gene is left open where the match is weak. Some rows mark clone size as missing; the rest say once, few, many or name a class of expanded clone.

>TRBD1|TRBJ1-5|TRBV5-8|.
TGTGCCAGCAGCTTGGGGACTACAGGGGCGCAGCCCCAGCATTTT
CASSLGTTGAQPQHF
>TRBD1|TRBJ2-3|TRBV7-9|.
TGTGCCAGCAGCTTAGTCCCGCCCGGGACAGGGGGCAGGGCAGATACGCAGTATTTT
CASSLVPPGTGGRADTQYF
>.|TRBJ1-1|TRBV10-1|.
TGCGCCAGCAGGGACAGACCTGACACTGAAGCTTTCTTT
CASRDRPDTEAFF
>.|TRBJ2-1|TRBV10-2|once
TGCGCCACCACCGGGACGGATAAGAATGAGCAGTTCTTC
CATTGTDKNEQFF
>.|TRBJ1-2|TRBV6-5|.
TGTGCCAGCAGTTACGAAACGGAGAACTATGGCTACACCTTC
CASSYETENYGYTF
>.|TRBJ1-2|TRBV4-3|.
TGCGCCAGCAGCGGGTCAGACAGGACCAACTATGGCTACACCTTC
CASSGSDRTNYGYTF
>TRBD2|TRBJ2-1|TRBV19|.
TGTGCCAGTAGTATAGTGGCGTCTAGCGGGTCTAGGGAGCAGTTCTTC
CASSIVASSGSREQFF
>.|TRBJ2-7|TRBV5-1|.
TGCGCCAGCAGCTTGGACTGGGGGGCCGGAGGGGTGCAGTACTTC
CASSLDWGAGGVQYF
>.|TRBJ2-7|TRBV18|.
TGTGCCAGCTCACCCCCTGATCTTTACGAGCAGTACTTC
CASSPPDLYEQYF
>.|TRBJ1-1|TRBV7-9|.
TGTGCCAGCACCTCCGGGGGGGCGAAGGCTGAAGCTTTCTTT
CASTSGGAKAEAFF
>.|TRBJ1-2|TRBV7-2|.
TGTGCCAGCAGCTTAGAAGGCAGGGACTTCTCTGGCTACACCTTC
CASSLEGRDFSGYTF
>.|TRBJ1-2|TRBV9|.
TGTGCCAGCAGCGTAGTTGGGGGGCTTGGTGGCTACACCTTC
CASSVVGGLGGYTF
>.|TRBJ2-6|TRBV27|.
TGTGCCAGCAGTTTAGGGCAGGCAGGGGCCAACGTCCTGACTTTC
CASSLGQAGANVLTF
>.|TRBJ1-2|TRBV29-1|.
TGCAGCGTTGCCCCCCCTAGGCTTCGTGCTCATGGCTACACCTTC
CSVAPPRLRAHGYTF
>.|TRBJ2-7|TRBV27|.
TGTGCCAGCAGTCTTCACTCCTACGAGCAGTACTTC
CASSLHSYEQYF
>.|TRBJ2-2|TRBV7-6|.
TGTGCCAGCAGCCCGATCTACGGGACAAGTACCGGGGAGCTGTTTTTT
CASSPIYGTSTGELFF
>.|TRBJ2-7|TRBV4-3|.
TGCGCCAGCAGCCAAGGAGAGGGGCCGGCCTACGAGCAGTACTTC
CASSQGEGPAYEQYF
>.|TRBJ1-5|TRBV7-2|.
TGTGCCAGCAGCTTAGCGCCGGGTCAGCCCCAGCATTTT
CASSLAPGQPQHF
>TRBD2|TRBJ2-2|TRBV5-4|.
TGTGCCAGCAGCTTACCTAGCGGACCGAACACCGGGGAGCTGTTTTTT
CASSLPSGPNTGELFF
>.|TRBJ1-2|TRBV23-1|.
TGCGCCAGCAGTCAATCCCCTGTGCCGACCTATGGCTACACCTTC
CASSQSPVPTYGYTF
>TRBD1|TRBJ1-6|TRBV19|.
TGTGCCAGTAGTATGTGGCCCGGGACAGGCCCCGACTATAATTCACCCCTCCACTTT
CASSMWPGTGPDYNSPLHF
>.|TRBJ2-7|TRBV27|.
TGTGCCAGCAGCCAAGACAGCTCCTACGAGCAGTACTTC
CASSQDSSYEQYF
>.|TRBJ2-7|TRBV19|.
TGTGCCAGTAGTATCGGAAGGGGTGGCGAGCAGTACTTC
CASSIGRGGEQYF
>.|TRBJ2-5|TRBV6-5|once
TGTGCCAGCGGAGGAGCCTCCCAAGAGACCCAGTACTTC
CASGGASQETQYF
>.|TRBJ2-1|TRBV5-1|.
TGCGCCAGCAGCGTGGGACTGTACAATGAGCAGTTCTTC
CASSVGLYNEQFF
>.|TRBJ1-1|TRBV10-3|.
TGTGCCATCAGTGAGTCTATCGGCGGTGAAGCTTTCTTT
CAISESIGGEAFF
>TRBD2|TRBJ2-3|TRBV18|.
TGTGCCAGCTCACCTACTAGCGAGAGCCCTTGGGATACGCAGTATTTT
CASSPTSESPWDTQYF
>.|TRBJ1-3|TRBV7-6|.
TGTGCCAGCAGCCCCTTCTGGGGAGCGACTACTGGCTCTGGAAACACCATATATTTT
CASSPFWGATTGSGNTIYF
>TRBD1|TRBJ1-2|TRBV5-1|.
TGCGCCAGCAGCTATCGACAGGGGGCTAACTATGGCTACACCTTC
CASSYRQGANYGYTF
>.|TRBJ1-6|TRBV12-2|once
TGTGCAAGTCGCTTCTCTTCTTGGGGCAGGGCCAATTCACCCCTCCACTTT
CASRFSSWGRANSPLHF
>.|TRBJ1-4|TRBV4-3|.
TGCGCCAGCAGCCAATCCTCGGGGAGGGGGGGTGAAAAACTGTTTTTT
CASSQSSGRGGEKLFF
>.|TRBJ1-2|TRBV27|.
TGTGCCAGCAGTGATGAATACAGGGCTCTGGGCTATGGCTACACCTTC
CASSDEYRALGYGYTF
>.|TRBJ1-6|TRBV5-4|few
TGTGCCAGCAGCTTGATCCGGGGGTCGGGTTCACCCCTCCACTTT
CASSLIRGSGSPLHF
>.|TRBJ2-2|TRBV29-1|.
TGCAGCGTTGAGGAGGGCAGCGGGGAGCTGTTTTTT
CSVEEGSGELFF
>.|TRBJ2-7|TRBV5-1|.
TGCGCCAGCAGCTTGGGGGGCGGGGTCGGGGAGCAGTACTTC
CASSLGGGVGEQYF
>TRBD2|TRBJ2-1|TRBV15|.
TGTGCCACCAGCAGAGGGGCTAGCGGACCCTACAATGAGCAGTTCTTC
CATSRGASGPYNEQFF
>.|TRBJ2-5|TRBV27|.
TGTGCCAGCAGTTCGTCGGGGGGCTTAGGGGAGACCCAGTACTTC
CASSSSGGLGETQYF
>.|TRBJ1-3|TRBV5-1|.
TGCGCCAGCAGCTTGGGTGAAAGCGCAAACACCATATATTTT
CASSLGESANTIYF
>.|TRBJ2-1|TRBV7-9|.
TGTGCCAGCAGCCGACTCTACAATGAGCAGTTCTTC
CASSRLYNEQFF
>.|TRBJ2-5|TRBV11-2|.
TGTGCCAGCAGCCTCGTAAGTCTTGACAGCCAAGAGACCCAGTACTTC
CASSLVSLDSQETQYF
>TRBD2|TRBJ2-1|TRBV29-1|.
TGCAGCGCGGTAGGCCTAGCGGGGGAGAATGAGCAGTTCTTC
CSAVGLAGENEQFF
>.|TRBJ1-5|TRBV6-1|.
TGTGCCAGCAAGGGTCTTGCAGGCGACAATCAGCCCCAGCATTTT
CASKGLAGDNQPQHF
>.|TRBJ2-7|TRBV27|.
TGTGCCAGCGGGATGCCCGAGCAGTACTTC
CASGMPEQYF
>TRBD2|TRBJ2-7|TRBV15|.
TGTGCCACCAGCAGAGCCCCTAGCGGGGGATCCGAGCAGTACTTC
CATSRAPSGGSEQYF
>TRBD2|TRBJ2-7|TRBV11-2|once
TGTGCCAGCAGCTCCTTGACTAGCGGGGGGTACGAGCAGTACTTC
CASSSLTSGGYEQYF
>.|TRBJ1-4|TRBV6-5|.
TGTGCCAGCAGTTACGGCAGAGCAACTAATGAAAAACTGTTTTTT
CASSYGRATNEKLFF
>.|TRBJ2-3|TRBV9|.
TGTGCCAGCAGCGTAGGCAGGACAGATACGCAGTATTTT
CASSVGRTDTQYF
>.|TRBJ1-6|TRBV6-1|.
TGTGCCACCGAAGATTCACCCCTCCACTTT
CATEDSPLHF
>TRBD1|TRBJ2-5|TRBV27|.
TGTGCCAGCAGGCGGACAGGGGAAGAGACCCAGTACTTC
CASRRTGEETQYF
>.|TRBJ1-1|TRBV19|.
TGTGCCAGTAAAAGGGGGAACACTGAAGCTTTCTTT
CASKRGNTEAFF